This T cell receptor beta chain is drawn from a study of PD-1 blockade in classical Hodgkin lymphoma. Study-level findings and limits: Significant TCR diversity gains by C4D1 occurred in CD4+ but not CD8+ cells.

Autologous stem cell transplantation was followed by relapse in every patient, and brentuximab vedotin exposure varied. As for this clone: Its target is not known.

The data were produced by immunoSEQ multiplex PCR, yet TCRdb's version contains in-frame clones alone and is incomplete. This table holds fewer than 30,000 clones, less than 85% found once. V lost 3 bases, J lost 8 bases, and 16 bases lay in between. Looked up from germline, CDR1 is LGHNA and CDR2 is YSLEER. CDR3 length: 14 residues. The chain joins TRBV4-3 to TRBJ1-2; tentatively, D is TRBD1 (5 bases). This material consisted of peripheral blood mononuclear cells (PBMCs), taken before the second cycle of nivolumab. The source of this sequence is a human donor with classical Hodgkin lymphoma. CDR3 protein: CASSHGSGTRGYTF. In DNA form, the CDR3 reads TGCGCCAGCAGCCACGGCTCGGGGACGAGGGGCTACACCTTC.